These 28 T cell receptor beta chains share one sample of origin, sequenced in a study of cytomegalovirus exposure and HLA in healthy donors. The PCR had 60 Vbeta and 13 Jbeta primers. Sequencing was performed with immunoSEQ multiplex PCR; in TCRdb, only in-frame clones are kept and a portion is missing. The repertoire holds fewer than 200,000 clones, around 82% seen once, with approximately 1.6% in the top ten. The sample comprised PBMCs. The origin of the receptors is a male donor in good health and CMV-seronegative.

This clone appeared a single time. The rearrangement joins TRBV7-6 to TRBJ2-5; TRBD1 might be the D (6 bases). Germline V gives CDR1 SGHVS, CDR2 FNYEAQ. V was clipped by 5 bases and J by 1 base, with 14 bases between them. This CDR3 comprises 15 residues. CDR3 amino acids: CASSINRQVQETQYF. The CDR3 bases are TGTGCCAGCAGCATAAACCGACAGGTCCAAGAGACCCAGTACTTC.

CDR3 sequence reads: CSVEPEGAYGYTF. The CDR3 region has the DNA TGCAGCGTTGAACCAGAGGGAGCTTATGGCTACACCTTC. The rearrangement links TRBV29-1 to TRBJ1-2; D remains unclear. This CDR3 comprises 13 residues. The V and J ends lost 2 bases and 5 bases respectively, with 12 bases between them. Looked up from germline, CDR1 is SQVTM and CDR2 is ANQGSEA. The entire variable domain, with the rest obtained from reference TRBV29-1 and TRBJ1-2, is as follows: SAVISQKPSRDICQRGTSLTIQCQVDSQVTMMFWYRQQPGQSLTLIATANQGSEATYESGFVIDKFPISRPNLTFSTLTVSNMSPEDSSIYLCSVEPEGAYGYTFGSGTRLTVV.

V is TRBV4-2 and J is TRBJ2-5; 8 bases are shared with TRBD2. J lost 7 bases, V lost 4 bases, and 17 bases had no gene match. The CDR3 has 17 amino acids. Germline CDR1 LGHNA, CDR2 YNFKEQ. The DNA for the CDR3 is TGTGCCAGCAGCCTCGGGAGGGGCGACACCGGCCAGGGGACCCAGTACTTC. It translates to CASSLGRGDTGQGTQYF.

The CDR3 coding sequence is TGTGCCAGCAGTTACTCCGGGACAGGGGGTAATGAGCAGTTCTTC. Its translation is CASSYSGTGGNEQFF. The chain carries TRBV6-6 and TRBJ2-1; 11 nucleotides agree with TRBD1. Germline V gene data show CDR1 as MNHNY and CDR2 as SVGAGI (reference sequence). The ends lost 0 bases at V and 7 bases at J; junction bases unmatched: 2. The CDR3 loop spans 15 amino acids.

The chain recombines TRBV19 with TRBJ2-5, with unresolved D. Trimming removed 3 bases at V and 3 bases at J, with 11 bases between. Germline lookup yields CDR1 LNHDA and CDR2 SQIVND (reference sequence). CDR3 length: 14 residues. This CDR3 reads CASSIWRKEETQYF. In nucleotides, the CDR3 is TGTGCCAGTAGTATTTGGCGGAAAGAAGAGACCCAGTACTTC.

This chain uses TRBV18 with TRBJ1-1; no definite D call. This CDR3 has 16 amino acids. Germline lookup yields CDR1 KGHSH and CDR2 LQKENI. The germline V and J ends were trimmed by 0 bases and 0 bases, with 11 bases remaining between them. CDR3 protein: CASSPPGDFMNTEAFF. The CDR3 region has the DNA TGTGCCAGCTCACCACCGGGAGACTTTATGAACACTGAAGCTTTCTTT.

The chain has TRBV18 and TRBJ1-1; 7 nucleotides match TRBD1. Germline CDR1 reads KGHSH; CDR2 reads LQKENI. The CDR3 length is 15 residues. V lost 3 bases, J lost 4 bases, and 8 bases stayed unmatched. The DNA of the CDR3 is TGTGCCAGCTCACCCCGGACAGGTTCAGGCACTGAAGCTTTCTTT. The encoded protein is CASSPRTGSGTEAFF.

CDR3 coding DNA: TGTGCCAGCAGCGAGGGGGGGCGACACTACGAGCAGTACTTC. Protein: CASSEGGRHYEQYF. This chain joins TRBV9 and TRBJ2-7; a weak D match, TRBD2 (7 bases). The CDR3 covers 14 residues. Per the germline V gene, CDR1 is SGDLS and CDR2 is YYNGEE. V gave up 3 bases and J gave up 3 bases, with 13 bases separating them.

Turning to this clone: Sequence at one end of the junction differs from germline and may be a read error. This chain connects TRBV7-9 to TRBJ1-4, with D maybe TRBD1 (5 bases). The germline V gene encodes CDR1 SEHNR and CDR2 FQNEAQ (reference sequence). CDR3 length: 17 amino acids. This chain's CDR3 is CSSSLGGSGLLGEKLFF. The CDR3 DNA is TGTTCCAGCAGCTTGGGGGGATCAGGGCTGCTTGGTGAAAAACTGTTTTTT. Full variable domain (rest looked up from reference TRBV7-9 and TRBJ1-4): DTGVSQNPRHKITKRGQNVTFRCDPISEHNRLYWYRQTLGQGPEFLTYFQNEAQLEKSRLLSDRFSAERPKGSFSTLEIQRTEQGDSAMYLCSSSLGGSGLLGEKLFFGSGTQLSVL.

CDR3 DNA sequence: TGTGCCAGCAGTTACACAACCGGGACAGGGCACTACGAGCAGTACTTC. Protein product: CASSYTTGTGHYEQYF. The chain couples TRBV6-5 to TRBJ2-7; 9 bases are a match to TRBD1. The germline V gene has CDR1 MNHEY and CDR2 SVGAGI. Trimming removed 2 bases from V and 3 bases from J; junction bases left unmatched: 8. The CDR3 runs to 16 residues.

This chain connects TRBV9 to TRBJ2-5, with TRBD1 as a possible D gene (6 bases). The CDR3 covers 13 residues. Trimming shortened V by 3 bases and J by 3 bases, and 9 bases separated the two germline ends. Germline loops: CDR1 SGDLS, CDR2 YYNGEE. The CDR3 region has the DNA TGTGCCAGCAGCGGACAGGAGAAAGAGACCCAGTACTTC. It translates to CASSGQEKETQYF. The full variable domain, its missing parts supplied by reference TRBV9 and TRBJ2-5, is DSGVTQTPKHLITATGQRVTLRCSPRSGDLSVYWYQQSLDQGLQFLIQYYNGEERAKGNILERFSAQQFPDLHSELNLSSLELGDSALYFCASSGQEKETQYFGPGTRLLVL.

The chain combines TRBV25-1 with TRBJ2-3; maybe TRBD1 (6 bases). Trimming removed 8 bases from V and 5 bases from J, with 20 bases in between. Per germline, CDR1 MGHDK and CDR2 SYGVNS. The length of the CDR3 is 15 residues. The CDR3: CASGGPWLPIDTQYF. CDR3 nucleotides: TGTGCCAGCGGGGGCCCCTGGCTGCCAATAGATACGCAGTATTTT.

Only one count was recorded for this clone. This sequence joins TRBV29-1 and TRBJ2-7; D is possibly TRBD2 (6 bases). Looked up from germline, CDR1 is SQVTM and CDR2 is ANQGSEA. The CDR3 totals 15 residues. V was clipped by 0 bases and J by 4 bases, with 16 bases between them. The CDR3 DNA sequence: TGCAGCGTTGAAGATCGCGGGGCCGCCGTATACGAGCAGTACTTC. Amino acids: CSVEDRGAAVYEQYF.

The V gene is TRBV28, the J gene TRBJ2-4; 12 positions agree with TRBD2. This CDR3 spans 18 amino acids. CDR1 is MDHEN and CDR2 is SYDVKM in the germline V gene. The V and J ends lost 6 bases and 2 bases, in that order; junction bases with no gene match: 11. CDR3 amino acids: CASSPTRLAGGSKNIQYF. The CDR3 DNA reads as TGTGCCAGCAGCCCAACCCGCCTAGCGGGAGGGTCCAAAAACATTCAGTACTTC.

V and J are TRBV7-6 and TRBJ1-3, with 8 bases identical to TRBD1. Losses at the gene ends were 3 bases for V and 0 bases for J; bases not matched to a gene: 7. Germline values: CDR1 SGHVS, CDR2 FNYEAQ. The CDR3 totals 17 residues. The CDR3 protein is CASSLGTGPHSGNTIYF. For the CDR3, the DNA is TGTGCCAGCAGCTTGGGGACAGGTCCACACTCTGGAAACACCATATATTTT.

Of note for this clone: At one of its ends the junction is not consistent with the germline gene, which may arise from a read error. The chain is built from TRBV7-9 and TRBJ1-5; D is ambiguous. Germline assignment: CDR1 SEHNR and CDR2 FQNEAQ (reference sequence). The CDR3 extends over 13 amino acids. CDR3 bases: TGTTCCAGCCGGGGTAGCCTAGATCAGCCCCAGCATTTT. Amino acid sequence: CSSRGSLDQPQHF.

V is TRBV5-6 and J is TRBJ2-5; possible D gene TRBD1, 6 bases. The J call may be incorrect, as the DNA end agrees better with TRBJ2-7. Germline values: CDR1 SGHDT, CDR2 YYEEEE. This CDR3 is 13 amino acids long. In DNA form, the CDR3 reads TGTGCCAGCAGCTTGCTACAGGGCTACGAGCAGTACTTC. Translated: CASSLLQGYEQYF.

The genes are TRBV6-1 and TRBJ2-1; TRBD2 matches at 9 bases. CDR3 length equals 16 residues. The ends lost 4 bases at V and 5 bases at J; junction bases unmatched: 9. In germline, CDR1 is MNHNS, CDR2 SASEGT. The CDR3 nucleotides are TGTGCCAGCAGTGGAGGGGTAATAGCGGGGGACAATGAGCAGTTCTTC. Translated, it gives CASSGGVIAGDNEQFF.

This chain joins TRBV7-2 and TRBJ1-1; D is ambiguous. The CDR3 is 14 residues long. V lost 2 bases and J lost 2, with 9 bases in between. CDR1 is SGHTA and CDR2 is FQGNSA in the germline V gene. The CDR3 nucleotides are TGTGCCAGCAGCTTATCCTGGGCAAACACTGAAGCTTTCTTT. Its translation: CASSLSWANTEAFF.

The V gene is TRBV6-6, the J gene TRBJ2-2, with 7 bases lining up with TRBD1. V shed 6 bases, J shed 2 bases, and the junction held 9 bases outside the gene matches. From germline, CDR1 is MNHNY and CDR2 SVGAGI (reference sequence). The CDR3 has 16 residues. CDR3 region: CASRAPGQPNTGELFF. The CDR3 nucleotides are TGTGCCAGCAGAGCCCCGGGACAGCCTAACACCGGGGAGCTGTTTTTT.

This chain joins TRBV11-2 and TRBJ1-5; 7 bases agree with TRBD1. Trimming took 4 bases from V and 4 from J; bases not matched to a gene: 7. The germline CDR1 and CDR2 sequences are SGHAT and FQNNGV. CDR3 length equals 15 residues. The CDR3 reads CASSSPGQENQPQHF. The CDR3 DNA reads TGTGCCAGCAGCTCCCCCGGACAGGAGAATCAGCCCCAGCATTTT.

The chain uses TRBV28 and TRBJ2-7; possibly TRBD1 for D (6 bases). Per germline, CDR1 MDHEN and CDR2 SYDVKM. This CDR3 contains 13 residues. V was pared by 6 bases and J by 4 bases, with 13 bases between. CDR3 residues: CASSPGQPYEQYF. CDR3 DNA: TGTGCCAGCAGCCCGGGACAACCTTACGAGCAGTACTTC.

On this clone: The sample has other DNA sequences that encode this CDR3 too. This chain connects TRBV27 to TRBJ1-2, with 8 bases fitting TRBD1. The germline V gene has CDR1 MNHEY and CDR2 SMNVEV (reference sequence). With 3 bases clipped from V and 6 bases from J, the junction kept 12 bases outside the gene matches. The CDR3 is made up of 16 amino acids. The CDR3 is CASSLTGDPSRHGYTF. The CDR3 DNA is TGTGCCAGCAGTTTGACAGGGGACCCTTCCCGGCATGGCTACACCTTC.

The rearrangement joins TRBV7-3 to TRBJ2-5, with D perhaps TRBD2 (5 bases). V lost 5 bases and J lost 5, with 15 bases in between. Germline CDR1 and CDR2: SGHTA and FQGTGA. The CDR3 has 14 residues. The CDR3 loop is CASSRPGSGETQYF. CDR3 DNA: TGTGCCAGCAGCCGGCCGGGGTCGGGCGAGACCCAGTACTTC.

This sequence joins TRBV5-1 and TRBJ2-3; 12 bases map to TRBD2. Trimming cost V 3 bases and J 5 bases; bases outside gene matches: 4. Germline assignment: CDR1 SGHRS and CDR2 YFSETQ. The CDR3 contains 15 residues. CDR3 DNA sequence: TGCGCCAGCAGCTACTGGGGACTAGCGGGAGATACGCAGTATTTT. It codes for CASSYWGLAGDTQYF.

The table lists this clone with a count of one. The rearrangement joins TRBV7-9 to TRBJ1-4, with TRBD1 as a possible D gene (6 bases). The CDR3 sequence is 16 residues long. Germline V lookup: CDR1 SEHNR, CDR2 FQNEAQ (reference sequence). V lost 5 bases and J 7 bases, leaving 20 bases between the germline ends. CDR3 in amino acids: CASSKTTGFRGEKLFF. CDR3 sequence (DNA): TGTGCCAGCAGCAAGACAACAGGGTTTCGGGGTGAAAAACTGTTTTTT. Supplemented by reference TRBV7-9 and TRBJ1-4, the full variable domain reads DTGVSQNPRHKITKRGQNVTFRCDPISEHNRLYWYRQTLGQGPEFLTYFQNEAQLEKSRLLSDRFSAERPKGSFSTLEIQRTEQGDSAMYLCASSKTTGFRGEKLFFGSGTQLSVL.

This clone was counted only a few times. This chain connects TRBV5-1 to TRBJ2-7, with a weak D call TRBD1 (5 bases). Germline CDR1 is SGHRS and CDR2 is YFSETQ. The V gene lost 4 bases and the J gene lost 6 bases, with 11 bases spanning the gap. The length of the CDR3 is 12 residues. CDR3 coding DNA: TGCGCCAGCAGCCCTTTAGGGGTCGAGCAGTACTTC. Translating gives CASSPLGVEQYF.

The chain combines TRBV27 with TRBJ1-2, with D uncertain. Trimming removed 0 bases at V and 6 bases at J, with 17 bases between. This CDR3 comprises 16 residues. CDR1 and CDR2 from the germline V gene are MNHEY and SMNVEV (reference sequence). CDR3 in DNA: TGTGCCAGCAGTTTATCTGAAAGTTCGCTTGGAGATGGCTACACCTTC. Amino acid sequence: CASSLSESSLGDGYTF.